Shown below are 17 T cell receptor beta chains from a single sample sequenced in a study of control samples from healthy donors and cancer patients. Assay: immunoSEQ multiplex PCR; the TCRdb copy retains only in-frame clones and omits some. The sample shows 65,000 to 85,000 clones, more than 75% of them seen only once. The sample was PBMCs. These receptors came from a woman between 45 and 65 years old with head and neck cancer.

This sequence joins TRBV6-2 or TRBV6-3 and TRBJ1-1; TRBD1 matches at 8 bases. Trimming cost V 5 bases and J 5 bases; bases outside gene matches: 10. CDR1 is MNHEY and CDR2 is SVGEGT in the germline V gene. The CDR3 consists of 15 residues. The CDR3 is CASSRVGQGGTEAFF. For the CDR3, the DNA is TGTGCCAGCAGTAGAGTCGGACAGGGAGGGACTGAAGCTTTCTTT.

The gene calls are TRBV12-5 and TRBJ2-2; the match to TRBD2 covers 8 bases. In germline, CDR1 is LGHNT, CDR2 FRNRAP. This CDR3 has 14 residues. With V trimmed by 3 bases and J by 5 bases, 2 bases remained unmatched. CDR3 in amino acids: CASGLVAGTGELFF. CDR3 DNA: TGTGCTAGTGGTTTAGTAGCGGGGACCGGGGAGCTGTTTTTT. Full variable domain (missing parts from reference TRBV12-5 and TRBJ2-2): DARVTQTPRHKVTEMGQEVTMRCQPILGHNTVFWYRQTMMQGLELLAYFRNRAPLDDSGMPKDRFSAEMPDATLATLKIQPSEPRDSAVYFCASGLVAGTGELFFGEGSRLTVL.

This clone was seen just once. The J gene is TRBJ2-1, the V gene TRBV11-3, with D perhaps matching TRBD1 or TRBD2 (5 bases each). Germline V lookup: CDR1 SGHNT, CDR2 YENEEA. The V and J ends lost 5 bases and 3 bases respectively, with 11 bases between them. This CDR3 is built from 14 residues. CDR3 in amino acids: CASSPGPIYNEQFF. In DNA form, the CDR3 reads TGTGCCAGCAGCCCGGGGCCGATCTACAATGAGCAGTTCTTC.

This clone was counted once. The V and J genes are TRBV25-1 and TRBJ1-1; weak D call: TRBD1 (6 bases). Germline loops: CDR1 MGHDK, CDR2 SYGVNS. This CDR3 has 15 residues. V gave up 4 bases and J gave up 1 base, with 13 bases separating them. CDR3 protein: CASSATGSANTEAFF. The CDR3 DNA follows: TGTGCCAGCAGTGCAACAGGGTCGGCGAACACTGAAGCTTTCTTT. Full variable domain (rest looked up from reference TRBV25-1 and TRBJ1-1): EADIYQTPRYLVIGTGKKITLECSQTMGHDKMYWYQQDPGMELHLIHYSYGVNSTEKGDLSSESTVSRIRTEHFPLTLESARPSHTSQYLCASSATGSANTEAFFGQGTRLTVV.

V is TRBV28 and J is TRBJ1-1, with 8 bases identical to TRBD1. CDR3 size: 14 residues. Germline-derived CDR1 and CDR2 are MDHEN and SYDVKM. V gave up 5 bases and J gave up 3 bases; unmatched junction bases: 5. The CDR3 coding sequence is TGTGCCAGCAGTCCGGGACAGGAATACACTGAAGCTTTCTTT. Its protein is CASSPGQEYTEAFF. Full variable domain (outside the CDR3, taken from reference TRBV28 and TRBJ1-1): DVKVTQSSRYLVKRTGEKVFLECVQDMDHENMFWYRQDPGLGLRLIYFSYDVKMKEKGDIPEGYSVSREKKERFSLILESASTNQTSMYLCASSPGQEYTEAFFGQGTRLTVV.

The chain has TRBV6-5 and TRBJ1-3, with D unclear. Trimming pared 7 bases from V and 5 bases from J, leaving 12 bases between. CDR3 length equals 13 residues. Per germline, CDR1 MNHEY and CDR2 SVGAGI. This chain's CDR3 is CASIEPGRNTIYF. The CDR3 nucleotides read TGTGCCAGCATAGAGCCCGGACGAAACACCATATATTTT.

V and J are TRBV27 and TRBJ2-4; TRBD1 is a possible D gene (6 bases). There are 17 residues in the CDR3. In germline, CDR1 is MNHEY, CDR2 SMNVEV (reference sequence). Between the trimmed V and J ends, which lost 5 bases and 3 bases, there was a span of 20 bases. The CDR3, as DNA: TGTGCCAGCAGTCCCCTGAGACAGGATAGGAGCAAAAACATTCAGTACTTC. Its protein product is CASSPLRQDRSKNIQYF.

This clone has more than one count but fewer than ten. J is TRBJ2-3 and V is TRBV18, with 10 positions matching TRBD2. The V gene end was trimmed by 3 bases and the J gene end by 0 bases; junction bases not matched to a gene: 6. CDR3 length: 17 residues. Germline V gene lookup returns CDR1 KGHSH and CDR2 LQKENI. The CDR3 coding sequence is TGTGCCAGCTCACCCGGGACAGCGGGGGGGAGCACAGATACGCAGTATTTT. This gives the protein CASSPGTAGGSTDTQYF.

This clone was seen a handful of times. The CDR3 region is CSASPLRQGRANIQYF. In nucleotides, the CDR3 is TGCAGTGCTAGTCCCCTACGACAGGGGAGGGCGAACATTCAGTACTTC. The chain uses TRBV20-1 and TRBJ2-4, with D perhaps matching TRBD1 (8 bases). CDR3 size: 16 residues. V was pared by 3 bases and J by 7 bases, with 22 bases between. CDR1 and CDR2 from the germline V gene are DFQATT and SNEGSKA (reference sequence).

The CDR3: CAWSAGRSYEQYF. CDR3 nucleotides: TGTGCCTGGAGTGCAGGGCGTTCCTACGAGCAGTACTTC. The gene calls are TRBV30 and TRBJ2-7; tentatively, D is TRBD1 (5 bases). CDR1 is GTSNPN, CDR2 SVGIG, per germline (reference sequence). Trimming pared 1 base from V and 1 base from J, leaving 8 bases between. CDR3 length equals 13 residues.

V is TRBV27 and J is TRBJ1-2, with TRBD1 matching 7 bases. The CDR3 covers 13 residues. Looked up from germline, CDR1 is MNHEY and CDR2 is SMNVEV (reference sequence). Unmatched junction bases numbered 7, after V lost 4 bases and J lost 8 bases. CDR3 residues: CASSSAGGLGYTF. For the CDR3, the DNA is TGTGCCAGCAGTTCCGCAGGGGGATTAGGCTACACCTTC.

The count of this clone is one. The chain uses TRBV18 and TRBJ1-4, with D possibly TRBD1 on 6 matching bases. The CDR3 runs 15 residues. Germline V CDR1 and CDR2: KGHSH, LQKENI. V lost 0 bases, J lost 8 bases, and 13 bases lay in between. The DNA for the CDR3 is TGTGCCAGCTCACCACCGGACAGTAGTTACGAAAAACTGTTTTTT. Encoded protein: CASSPPDSSYEKLFF.

This clone was found once. This sequence joins TRBV28 and TRBJ1-1, with 9 bases fitting TRBD1. The CDR3 is 15 residues long. Germline CDR1 MDHEN, CDR2 SYDVKM. The V gene end was trimmed by 4 bases and the J gene end by 8 bases; junction bases not matched to a gene: 11. As DNA, the CDR3 is TGTGCCAGCAGTTCCACAGGGGGCGAGGGGTTGGAAGCTTTCTTT. Translated, it gives CASSSTGGEGLEAFF.

In its sample, this clone was seen once. This chain uses TRBV24-1 with TRBJ2-3; D may be TRBD1 (6 bases). Looked up from germline, CDR1 is KGHDR and CDR2 is SFDVKD. V dropped 4 bases and J dropped 1 base, with 8 bases sitting between them. The CDR3 has 14 residues. CDR3 residues: CATSDRQGTDTQYF. In DNA form, the CDR3 reads TGTGCCACCAGTGACAGACAGGGCACAGATACGCAGTATTTT.

The rearrangement uses TRBV7-9 and TRBJ2-7; the D call may be TRBD1 or TRBD2 (5 bases each). The germline gives CDR1 SEHNR, CDR2 FQNEAQ (reference sequence). The V gene lost 2 bases and the J gene lost 2 bases, with 16 bases spanning the gap. CDR3 length: 16 residues. CDR3 in amino acids: CASSLSPGTEAYEQYF. CDR3 nucleotides: TGTGCCAGCAGCTTATCCCCCGGGACGGAGGCCTACGAGCAGTACTTC.

V gene TRBV7-9 combines with J gene TRBJ2-5, with D possibly being TRBD1 (6 bases). Germline loops: CDR1 SEHNR, CDR2 FQNEAQ (reference sequence). Trimming shortened V by 5 bases and J by 0 bases, and 13 bases separated the two germline ends. CDR3 length: 15 residues. CDR3 in amino acids: CASSQGQMNQETQYF. The CDR3 nucleotides read TGTGCCAGCAGCCAGGGGCAGATGAACCAAGAGACCCAGTACTTC. Complete variable domain (other parts from reference TRBV7-9 and TRBJ2-5): DTGVSQNPRHKITKRGQNVTFRCDPISEHNRLYWYRQTLGQGPEFLTYFQNEAQLEKSRLLSDRFSAERPKGSFSTLEIQRTEQGDSAMYLCASSQGQMNQETQYFGPGTRLLVL.

The CDR3 sequence: CASTGTSLNEQFF. The CDR3 region has the DNA TGTGCCAGCACCGGGACTAGCTTAAATGAGCAGTTCTTC. This chain links TRBV6-5 with TRBJ2-1, with TRBD2 matching 9 bases. CDR3 length: 13 amino acids. V shed 7 bases, J shed 7 bases, and the junction held 5 bases outside the gene matches. Germline CDR1 MNHEY, CDR2 SVGAGI.